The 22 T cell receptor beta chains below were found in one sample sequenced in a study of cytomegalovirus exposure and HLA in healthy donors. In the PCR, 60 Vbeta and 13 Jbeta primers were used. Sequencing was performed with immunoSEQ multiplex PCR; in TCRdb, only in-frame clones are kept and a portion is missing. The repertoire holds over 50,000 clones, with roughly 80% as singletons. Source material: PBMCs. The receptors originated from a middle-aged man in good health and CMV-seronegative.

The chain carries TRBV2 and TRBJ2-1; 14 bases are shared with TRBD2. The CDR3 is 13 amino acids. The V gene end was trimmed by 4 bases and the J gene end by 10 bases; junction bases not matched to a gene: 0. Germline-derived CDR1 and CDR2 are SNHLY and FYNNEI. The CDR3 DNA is TGTGCCAGCAGTGGACTAGCGGGGGGGGAGCAGTTCTTC. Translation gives CASSGLAGGEQFF.

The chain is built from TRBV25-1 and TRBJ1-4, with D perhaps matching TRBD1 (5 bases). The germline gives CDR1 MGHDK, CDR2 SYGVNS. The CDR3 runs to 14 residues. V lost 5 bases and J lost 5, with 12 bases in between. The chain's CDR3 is CASSYLGGNEKLFF. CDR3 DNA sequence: TGTGCCAGCAGTTACCTTGGGGGGAATGAAAAACTGTTTTTT.

The CDR3: CSVETLWGMNTEAFF. The CDR3 DNA sequence: TGCAGCGTGGAAACCTTGTGGGGCATGAACACTGAAGCTTTCTTT. The V gene is TRBV29-1, the J gene TRBJ1-1, with D maybe TRBD1 (5 bases). V was cut by 6 bases and J by 0 bases, with 17 bases left in between. CDR3 length: 15 residues. In germline, CDR1 is SQVTM, CDR2 ANQGSEA.

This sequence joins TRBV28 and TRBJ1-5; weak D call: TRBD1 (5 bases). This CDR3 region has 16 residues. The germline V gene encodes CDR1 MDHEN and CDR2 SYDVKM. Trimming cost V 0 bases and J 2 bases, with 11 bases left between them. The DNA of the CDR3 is TGTGCCAGCAGTTTATGGGCGGGGCTGGGCAATCAGCCCCAGCATTTT. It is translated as CASSLWAGLGNQPQHF.

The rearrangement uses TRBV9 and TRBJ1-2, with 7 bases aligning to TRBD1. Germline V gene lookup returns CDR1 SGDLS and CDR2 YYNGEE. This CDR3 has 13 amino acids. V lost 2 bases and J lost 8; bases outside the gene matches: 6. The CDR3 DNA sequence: TGTGCCAGCAGCGTGACCGGGACAGTCGGCTACACCTTC. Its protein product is CASSVTGTVGYTF.

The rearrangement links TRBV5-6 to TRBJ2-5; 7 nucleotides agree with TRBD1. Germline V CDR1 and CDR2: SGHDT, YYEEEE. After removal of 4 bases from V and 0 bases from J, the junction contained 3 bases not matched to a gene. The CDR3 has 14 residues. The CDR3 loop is CASSHDRDQETQYF. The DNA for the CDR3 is TGTGCCAGCAGCCACGACAGGGACCAAGAGACCCAGTACTTC.

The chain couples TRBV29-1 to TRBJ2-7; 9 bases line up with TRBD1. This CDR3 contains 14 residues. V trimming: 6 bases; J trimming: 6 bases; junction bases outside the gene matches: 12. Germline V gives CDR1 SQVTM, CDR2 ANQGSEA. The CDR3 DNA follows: TGCAGCGTCGACGCTGGCTTGACAGGGGGCGAGCAGTACTTC. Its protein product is CSVDAGLTGGEQYF.

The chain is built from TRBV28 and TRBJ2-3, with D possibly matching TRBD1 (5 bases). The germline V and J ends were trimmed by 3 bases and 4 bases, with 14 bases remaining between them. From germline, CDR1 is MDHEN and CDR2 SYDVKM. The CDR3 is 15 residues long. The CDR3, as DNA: TGTGCCAGCAGTTTCTGGGGCTACGGCGCAGATACGCAGTATTTT. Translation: CASSFWGYGADTQYF.

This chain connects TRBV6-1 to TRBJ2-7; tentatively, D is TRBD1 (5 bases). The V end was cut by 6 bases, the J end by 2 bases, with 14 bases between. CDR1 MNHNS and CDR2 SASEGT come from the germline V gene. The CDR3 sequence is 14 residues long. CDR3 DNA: TGTGCCAGCAGGTCTAACAGGAGCCCCTACGAGCAGTACGTC. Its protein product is CASRSNRSPYEQYV.

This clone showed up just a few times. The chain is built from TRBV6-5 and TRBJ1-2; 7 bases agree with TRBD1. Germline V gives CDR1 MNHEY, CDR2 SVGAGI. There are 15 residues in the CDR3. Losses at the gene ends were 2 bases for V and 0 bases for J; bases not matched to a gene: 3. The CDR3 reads CASSYTTGANYGYTF. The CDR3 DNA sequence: TGTGCCAGCAGTTACACAACAGGGGCTAACTATGGCTACACCTTC.

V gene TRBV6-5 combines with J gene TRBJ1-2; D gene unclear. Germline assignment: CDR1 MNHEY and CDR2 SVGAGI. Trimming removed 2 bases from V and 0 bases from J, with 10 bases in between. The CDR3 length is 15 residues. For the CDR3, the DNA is TGTGCCAGCAGTTACGGAGGAACGACTAACTATGGCTACACCTTC. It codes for CASSYGGTTNYGYTF.

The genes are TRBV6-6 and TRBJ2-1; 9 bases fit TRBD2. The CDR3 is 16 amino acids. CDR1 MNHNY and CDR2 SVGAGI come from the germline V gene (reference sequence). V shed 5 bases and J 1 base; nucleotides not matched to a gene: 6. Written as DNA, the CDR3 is TGTGCCAGCAGTCCGCGGGGGGGCCCGTCCTACAATGAGCAGTTCTTC. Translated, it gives CASSPRGGPSYNEQFF.

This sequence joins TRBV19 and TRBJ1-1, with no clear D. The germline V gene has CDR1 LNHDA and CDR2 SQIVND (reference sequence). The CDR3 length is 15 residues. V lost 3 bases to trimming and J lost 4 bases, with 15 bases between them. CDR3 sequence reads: CASSMVMIAGTEAFF. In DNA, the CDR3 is TGTGCCAGTAGTATGGTCATGATAGCGGGCACTGAAGCTTTCTTT.

In DNA form, the CDR3 reads TGTGCCAGCAGCCGAGGCACAGGGAGCACTGAAGCTTTCTTT. Translation gives CASSRGTGSTEAFF. This rearrangement joins TRBV7-9 to TRBJ1-1; perhaps TRBD1 as D (6 bases). Deletions cut 5 bases from V and 4 bases from J, with 14 bases between. This CDR3 is 14 amino acids long. Germline loops: CDR1 SEHNR, CDR2 FQNEAQ (reference sequence).

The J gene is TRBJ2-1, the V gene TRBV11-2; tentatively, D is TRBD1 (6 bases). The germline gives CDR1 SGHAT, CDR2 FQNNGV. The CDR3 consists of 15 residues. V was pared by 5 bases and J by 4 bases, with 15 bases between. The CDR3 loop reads CASSIYRDPYNEQFF. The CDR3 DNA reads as TGTGCCAGCAGCATCTACAGGGACCCTTACAATGAGCAGTTCTTC.

The CDR3 coding sequence is TGCGCCAGCAGCCAAGATGACAGCTCTGGAAACACCATATATTTT. This encodes CASSQDDSSGNTIYF. The chain combines TRBV4-3 with TRBJ1-3, with D possibly TRBD1 on 5 matching bases. Germline CDR1 LGHNA, CDR2 YSLEER. The V and J ends lost 0 bases and 0 bases respectively, with 6 bases between them. The length of the CDR3 is 15 residues.

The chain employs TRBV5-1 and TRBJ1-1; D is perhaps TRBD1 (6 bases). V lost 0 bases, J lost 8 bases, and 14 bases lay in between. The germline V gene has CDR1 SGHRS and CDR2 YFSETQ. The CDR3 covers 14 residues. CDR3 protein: CASSLVSSRGEAFF. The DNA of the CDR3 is TGCGCCAGCAGCTTGGTGAGTAGCAGGGGAGAAGCTTTCTTT.

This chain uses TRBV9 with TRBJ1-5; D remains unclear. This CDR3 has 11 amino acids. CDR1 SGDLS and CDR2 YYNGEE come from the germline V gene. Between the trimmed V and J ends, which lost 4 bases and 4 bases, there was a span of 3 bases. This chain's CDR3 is CASSHNQPQHF. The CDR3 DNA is TGTGCCAGCAGCCATAATCAGCCCCAGCATTTT. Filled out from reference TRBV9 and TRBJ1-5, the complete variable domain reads DSGVTQTPKHLITATGQRVTLRCSPRSGDLSVYWYQQSLDQGLQFLIQYYNGEERAKGNILERFSAQQFPDLHSELNLSSLELGDSALYFCASSHNQPQHFGDGTRLSIL.

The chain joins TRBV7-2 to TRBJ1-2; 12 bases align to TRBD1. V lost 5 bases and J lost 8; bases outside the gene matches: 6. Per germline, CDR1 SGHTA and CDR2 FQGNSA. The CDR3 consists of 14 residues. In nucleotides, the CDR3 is TGTGCCAGCAGCCAGGGACAGGGGGCGAGGGGCTACACCTTC. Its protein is CASSQGQGARGYTF.

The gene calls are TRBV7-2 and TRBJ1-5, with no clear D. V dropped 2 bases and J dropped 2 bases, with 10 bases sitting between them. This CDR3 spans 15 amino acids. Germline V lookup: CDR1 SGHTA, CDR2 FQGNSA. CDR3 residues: CASSLSRVGNQPQHF. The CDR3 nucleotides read TGTGCCAGCAGCTTATCCCGAGTGGGCAATCAGCCCCAGCATTTT.

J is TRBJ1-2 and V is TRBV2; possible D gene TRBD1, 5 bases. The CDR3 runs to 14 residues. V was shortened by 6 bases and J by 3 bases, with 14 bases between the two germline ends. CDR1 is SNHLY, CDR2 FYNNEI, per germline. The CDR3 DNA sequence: TGTGCCAGCAGCCCGGCTGGGGCGGACTATGGCTACACCTTC. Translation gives CASSPAGADYGYTF.

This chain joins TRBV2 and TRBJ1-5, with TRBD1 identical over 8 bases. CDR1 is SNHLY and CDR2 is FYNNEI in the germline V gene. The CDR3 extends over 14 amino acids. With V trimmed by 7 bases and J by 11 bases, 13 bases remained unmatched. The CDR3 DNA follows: TGTGCCAGCACCCGGGTACAGGGGGTCGGGGCCCAGCATTTT. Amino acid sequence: CASTRVQGVGAQHF.